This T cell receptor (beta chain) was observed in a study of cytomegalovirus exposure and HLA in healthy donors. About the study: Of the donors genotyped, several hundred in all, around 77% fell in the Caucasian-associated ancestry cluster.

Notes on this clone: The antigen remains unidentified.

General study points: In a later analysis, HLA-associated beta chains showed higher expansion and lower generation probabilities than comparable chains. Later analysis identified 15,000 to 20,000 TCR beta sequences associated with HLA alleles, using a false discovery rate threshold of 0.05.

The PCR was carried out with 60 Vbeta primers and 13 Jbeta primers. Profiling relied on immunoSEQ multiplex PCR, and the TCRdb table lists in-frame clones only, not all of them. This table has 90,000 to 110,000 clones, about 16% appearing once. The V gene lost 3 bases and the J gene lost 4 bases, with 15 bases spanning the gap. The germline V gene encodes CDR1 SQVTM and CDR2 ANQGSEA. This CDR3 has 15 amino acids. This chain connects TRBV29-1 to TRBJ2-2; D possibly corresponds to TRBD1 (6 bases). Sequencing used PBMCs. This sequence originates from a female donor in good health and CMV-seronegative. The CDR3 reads CSVDISGAGTGELFF. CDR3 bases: TGCAGCGTTGATATCTCAGGGGCGGGCACCGGGGAGCTGTTTTTT.